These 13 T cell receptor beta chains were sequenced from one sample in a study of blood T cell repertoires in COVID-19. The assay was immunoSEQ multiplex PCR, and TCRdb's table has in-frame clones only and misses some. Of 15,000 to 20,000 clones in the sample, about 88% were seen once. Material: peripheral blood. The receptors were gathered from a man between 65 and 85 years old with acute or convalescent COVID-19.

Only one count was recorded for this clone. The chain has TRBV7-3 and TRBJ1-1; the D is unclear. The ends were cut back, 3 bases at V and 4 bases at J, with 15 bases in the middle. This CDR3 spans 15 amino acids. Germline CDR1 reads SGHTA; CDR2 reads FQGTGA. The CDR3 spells CASSLGIRGGTEAFF. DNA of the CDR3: TGTGCCAGCAGCTTGGGTATTCGGGGAGGCACTGAAGCTTTCTTT.

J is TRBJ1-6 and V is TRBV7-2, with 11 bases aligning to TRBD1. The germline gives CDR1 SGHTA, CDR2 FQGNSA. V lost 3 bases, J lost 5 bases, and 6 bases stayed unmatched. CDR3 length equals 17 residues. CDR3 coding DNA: TGTGCCAGCAGCTTCATGGACAGGGGGCTGAATAATTCACCCCTCCACTTT. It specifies CASSFMDRGLNNSPLHF.

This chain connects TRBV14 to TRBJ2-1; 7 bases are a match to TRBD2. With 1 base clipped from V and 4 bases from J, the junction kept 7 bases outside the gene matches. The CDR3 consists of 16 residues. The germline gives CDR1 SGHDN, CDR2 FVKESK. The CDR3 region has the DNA TGTGCCAGCAGCCAAGTAGCAGGACTAGATTACAATGAGCAGTTCTTC. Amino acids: CASSQVAGLDYNEQFF.

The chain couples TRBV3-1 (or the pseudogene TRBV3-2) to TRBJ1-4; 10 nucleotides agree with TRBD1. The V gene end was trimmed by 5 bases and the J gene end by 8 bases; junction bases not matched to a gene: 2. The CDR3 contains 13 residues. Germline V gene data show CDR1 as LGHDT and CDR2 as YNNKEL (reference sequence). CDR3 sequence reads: CASSGGQGEKLFF. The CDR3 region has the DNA TGTGCCAGCAGCGGGGGACAGGGGGAAAAACTGTTTTTT.

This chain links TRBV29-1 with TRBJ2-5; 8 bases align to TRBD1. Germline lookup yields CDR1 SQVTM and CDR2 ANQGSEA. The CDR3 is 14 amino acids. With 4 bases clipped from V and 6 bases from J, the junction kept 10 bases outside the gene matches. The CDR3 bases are TGCAGCGTTGCAGACACAGGGGGTAGAAAGACCCAGTACTTC. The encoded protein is CSVADTGGRKTQYF.

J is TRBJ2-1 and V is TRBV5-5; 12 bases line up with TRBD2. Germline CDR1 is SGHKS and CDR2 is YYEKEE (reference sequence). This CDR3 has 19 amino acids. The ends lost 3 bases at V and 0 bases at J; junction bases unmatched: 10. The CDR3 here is CASSSGLAGWGYSYNEQFF. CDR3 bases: TGTGCCAGCAGCTCCGGACTAGCGGGGTGGGGGTACTCCTACAATGAGCAGTTCTTC.

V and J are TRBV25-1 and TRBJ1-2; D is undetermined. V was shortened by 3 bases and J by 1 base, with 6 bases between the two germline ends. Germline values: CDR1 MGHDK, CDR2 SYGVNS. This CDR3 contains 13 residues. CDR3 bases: TGTGCCAGCAGTGACCCTGTTAACTATGGCTACACCTTC. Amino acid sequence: CASSDPVNYGYTF.

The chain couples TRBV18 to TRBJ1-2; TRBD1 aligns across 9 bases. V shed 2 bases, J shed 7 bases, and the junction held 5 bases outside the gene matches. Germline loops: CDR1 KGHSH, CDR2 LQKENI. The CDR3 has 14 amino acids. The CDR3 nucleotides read TGTGCCAGCTCACCAGAGGGACAGGGATCTGGCTACACCTTC. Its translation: CASSPEGQGSGYTF. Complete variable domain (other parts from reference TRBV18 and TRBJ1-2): NAGVMQNPRHLVRRRGQEARLRCSPMKGHSHVYWYRQLPEEGLKFMVYLQKENIIDESGMPKERFSAEFPKEGPSILRIQQVVRGDSAAYFCASSPEGQGSGYTFGSGTRLTVV.

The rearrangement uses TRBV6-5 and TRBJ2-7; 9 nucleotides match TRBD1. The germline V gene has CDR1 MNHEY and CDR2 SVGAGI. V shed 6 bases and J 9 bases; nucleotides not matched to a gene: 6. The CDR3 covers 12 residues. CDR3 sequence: CASRTGQGAQYF. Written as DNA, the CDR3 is TGTGCCAGCAGGACGGGACAGGGCGCGCAGTACTTC.

CDR3 sequence: CASSWGLAGYNEQFF. The CDR3 region has the DNA TGTGCCAGCAGCTGGGGACTAGCGGGGTACAATGAGCAGTTCTTC. V gene TRBV7-2 combines with J gene TRBJ2-1; 13 bases fit TRBD2. The J segment lost 4 bases and the V segment lost 4 bases, leaving 1 base of the junction unmatched. The germline V gene has CDR1 SGHTA and CDR2 FQGNSA. The CDR3 covers 15 residues. The complete variable domain, with remaining parts taken from reference TRBV7-2 and TRBJ2-1, reads GAGVSQSPSNKVTEKGKDVELRCDPISGHTALYWYRQSLGQGLEFLIYFQGNSAPDKSGLPSDRFSAERTGGSVSTLTIQRTQQEDSAVYLCASSWGLAGYNEQFFGPGTRLTVL.

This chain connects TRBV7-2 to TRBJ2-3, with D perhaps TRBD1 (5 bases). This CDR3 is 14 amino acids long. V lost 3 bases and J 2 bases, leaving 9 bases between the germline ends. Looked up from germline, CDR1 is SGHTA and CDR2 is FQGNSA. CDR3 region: CASSLTATTDTQYF. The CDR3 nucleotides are TGTGCCAGCAGCTTGACAGCTACCACAGATACGCAGTATTTT.

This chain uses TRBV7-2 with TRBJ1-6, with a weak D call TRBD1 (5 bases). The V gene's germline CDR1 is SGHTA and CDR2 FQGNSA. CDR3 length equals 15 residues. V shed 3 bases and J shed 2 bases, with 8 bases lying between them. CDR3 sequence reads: CASSLGGTYNSPLHF. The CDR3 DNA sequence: TGTGCCAGCAGCTTGGGGGGGACCTATAATTCACCCCTCCACTTT.

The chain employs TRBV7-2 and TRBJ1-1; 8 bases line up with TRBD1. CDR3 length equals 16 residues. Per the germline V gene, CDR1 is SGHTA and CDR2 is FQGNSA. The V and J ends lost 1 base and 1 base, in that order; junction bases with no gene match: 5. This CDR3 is CASSLVAGGPNTEAFF. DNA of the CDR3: TGTGCCAGCAGCTTAGTGGCAGGGGGCCCGAACACTGAAGCTTTCTTT.